One sample yielded the 24 T cell receptor beta chains listed below, sequenced in a study of blood T cell repertoires in COVID-19. The protocol was immunoSEQ multiplex PCR, while the TCRdb copy is restricted to in-frame clones and leaves out a portion. The sample holds approximately 170,000 clones, approximately 90% seen once. What was sequenced was peripheral blood. These receptors were obtained from a man younger than 35 with COVID-19, enrolled during active disease.

The chain combines TRBV5-5 with TRBJ1-1; D is unclear. This CDR3 has 13 residues. V gave up 2 bases and J gave up 1 base, with 6 bases separating them. CDR1 and CDR2 (germline): SGHKS, YYEKEE (reference sequence). The CDR3 loop reads CASSFVRNTEAFF. The CDR3 bases are TGTGCCAGCAGCTTTGTGCGGAACACTGAAGCTTTCTTT.

This chain uses TRBV11-2 with TRBJ2-7; D call uncertain. CDR3 length: 14 amino acids. Germline assignment: CDR1 SGHAT and CDR2 FQNNGV. Trimming took 1 base from V and 0 from J, leaving 7 bases between them. CDR3 DNA sequence: TGTGCCAGCAGCTTAGGACTGAGCTCCTACGAGCAGTACTTC. It codes for CASSLGLSSYEQYF. The full variable domain, in which reference TRBV11-2 and TRBJ2-7 provide the parts outside the CDR3, is EAGVAQSPRYKIIEKRQSVAFWCNPISGHATLYWYQQILGQGPKLLIQFQNNGVVDDSQLPKDRFSAERLKGVDSTLKIQPAKLEDSAVYLCASSLGLSSYEQYFGPGTRLTVT.

This clone has just one count. The V call is TRBV11-2, the J call TRBJ2-3; 8 bases are a match to TRBD1. The CDR3 loop spans 15 amino acids. The V segment lost 5 bases and the J segment 0 bases; nucleotides outside the gene matches: 4. Germline lookup yields CDR1 SGHAT and CDR2 FQNNGV. CDR3 residues: CASSLWTGSTDTQYF. The CDR3 nucleotides read TGTGCCAGCAGCCTATGGACAGGGAGCACAGATACGCAGTATTTT.

This clone was picked up one time. The V gene is TRBV24-1, the J gene TRBJ2-4; tentative D call: TRBD1 (5 bases). The germline V gene encodes CDR1 KGHDR and CDR2 SFDVKD. The germline V and J ends were trimmed by 2 bases and 0 bases, with 19 bases remaining between them. CDR3 length: 19 amino acids. In DNA form, the CDR3 reads TGTGCCACCAGTGATTACCGACAGCGCCTGGACCTAGCCAAAAACATTCAGTACTTC. Its protein product is CATSDYRQRLDLAKNIQYF.

This rearrangement joins TRBV24-1 to TRBJ2-1; no definite D call. Per germline, CDR1 KGHDR and CDR2 SFDVKD. The CDR3 runs to 12 residues. V was clipped by 1 base and J by 8 bases, with 5 bases between them. The CDR3 DNA reads as TGTGCCACCAGTGATTTCCTCGATGAGCAGTTCTTC. Its protein is CATSDFLDEQFF.

DNA for the CDR3: TGTGCCAGCAGCTTAGGTAGCCCGAATTACAATGAGCAGTTCTTC. Translating it yields CASSLGSPNYNEQFF. This chain joins TRBV7-9 and TRBJ2-1; D is unclear. Germline-derived CDR1 and CDR2 are SEHNR and FQNEAQ (reference sequence). CDR3 length equals 15 residues. Trimming removed 1 base at V and 4 bases at J, with 11 bases between.

The rearrangement joins TRBV7-2 to TRBJ1-5, with D uncertain. V lost 5 bases, J lost 4 bases, and 12 bases lay in between. Germline CDR1 SGHTA, CDR2 FQGNSA. The CDR3 is 14 residues long. The CDR3 loop is CASSPDPSNQPQHF. The CDR3 DNA is TGTGCCAGCAGCCCCGATCCGAGTAATCAGCCCCAGCATTTT.

The chain is built from TRBV13 and TRBJ1-3; D uncertain. The V end was cut by 0 bases, the J end by 6 bases, with 6 bases between. This CDR3 has 13 residues. Germline lookup yields CDR1 PRHDT and CDR2 FYEKMQ (reference sequence). The CDR3 region is CASSLGRENTIYF. The DNA of the CDR3 is TGTGCCAGCAGCTTAGGCCGGGAAAACACCATATATTTT.

This clone is a singleton in its sample. V usage is TRBV10-3 and J usage is TRBJ2-6; weak D call: TRBD2 (7 bases). Between the trimmed V and J ends, which lost 8 bases and 3 bases, there was a span of 20 bases. Germline CDR1 reads ENHRY; CDR2 reads SYGVKD. CDR3 length equals 17 residues. CDR3 loop: CAIATGGGLSGANVLTF. The CDR3 DNA sequence: TGTGCCATCGCCACGGGGGGCGGGTTAAGTGGGGCCAACGTCCTGACTTTC.

In this sample, this clone turned up once. The chain recombines TRBV28 with TRBJ1-2; D unclear. With 6 bases removed from V and 5 bases from J, the gap between germline ends came to 19 bases. CDR3 size: 15 residues. Germline loops: CDR1 MDHEN, CDR2 SYDVKM. This CDR3 reads CASSISSLAEYGYTF. The CDR3 DNA sequence: TGTGCCAGCAGCATTAGTAGTTTAGCGGAGTATGGCTACACCTTC.

The V gene is TRBV19, the J gene TRBJ2-2, with TRBD1 matching 8 bases. The J segment lost 4 bases and the V segment lost 4 bases, leaving 2 bases of the junction unmatched. Germline V gene data show CDR1 as LNHDA and CDR2 as SQIVND (reference sequence). The length of the CDR3 is 14 residues. Written as DNA, the CDR3 is TGTGCCAGTAGTACAGGGGGCAGCACCGGGGAGCTGTTTTTT. It encodes CASSTGGSTGELFF. Combining the CDR3 with reference TRBV19 and TRBJ2-2 gives the whole variable domain DGGITQSPKYLFRKEGQNVTLSCEQNLNHDAMYWYRQDPGQGLRLIYYSQIVNDFQKGDIAEGYSVSREKKESFPLTVTSAQKNPTAFYLCASSTGGSTGELFFGEGSRLTVL.

The chain couples TRBV5-1 to TRBJ2-2, with D unresolved. Germline CDR1 and CDR2: SGHRS and YFSETQ. CDR3 length: 14 amino acids. V dropped 5 bases and J dropped 0 bases, with 8 bases sitting between them. CDR3: CASRETTNTGELFF. The CDR3 DNA follows: TGCGCCAGCAGAGAGACAACGAACACCGGGGAGCTGTTTTTT.

This chain connects TRBV6-2 or TRBV6-3 to TRBJ2-7; perhaps TRBD1 as D (5 bases). The CDR3 runs 15 residues. The V gene lost 5 bases and the J gene lost 2 bases, with 16 bases spanning the gap. Germline-derived CDR1 and CDR2 are MNHEY and SVGEGT. The CDR3: CASSPTTASTYEQYF. In DNA form, the CDR3 reads TGTGCCAGCAGTCCCACGACAGCCTCAACCTACGAGCAGTACTTC.

This clone was seen a few times. The gene calls are TRBV27 and TRBJ1-1; D possibly corresponds to TRBD1 (5 bases). V gave up 3 bases and J gave up 5 bases, with 10 bases separating them. This CDR3 is 13 amino acids long. Germline V CDR1 and CDR2: MNHEY, SMNVEV (reference sequence). CDR3 region: CASSFGRGTEAFF. The CDR3 bases are TGTGCCAGCAGTTTCGGTAGGGGTACTGAAGCTTTCTTT.

This clone has only one observation. The V and J genes are TRBV7-2 and TRBJ1-1, with D maybe TRBD1 (5 bases). V dropped 3 bases and J dropped 0 bases, with 8 bases sitting between them. In germline, CDR1 is SGHTA, CDR2 FQGNSA. The length of the CDR3 is 14 residues. The CDR3 DNA reads as TGTGCCAGCAGCTTGGGGCAGATGAACACTGAAGCTTTCTTT. Its translation: CASSLGQMNTEAFF.

The gene calls are TRBV6-5 and TRBJ2-1, with 7 positions matching TRBD1. Losses at the gene ends were 5 bases for V and 6 bases for J; bases not matched to a gene: 10. Germline lookup yields CDR1 MNHEY and CDR2 SVGAGI. The CDR3 consists of 15 residues. The CDR3 loop is CASSRAQTGVNEQFF. The CDR3, as DNA: TGTGCCAGCAGTCGCGCTCAAACAGGGGTCAATGAGCAGTTCTTC.

This clone appeared a single time. The CDR3 reads CASYGDTSGNTIYF. CDR3 sequence (DNA): TGTGCCTCATATGGGGACACCTCTGGAAACACCATATATTTT. V usage is TRBV6-6 and J usage is TRBJ1-3, with D perhaps TRBD1 (6 bases). Germline assignment: CDR1 MNHNY and CDR2 SVGAGI (reference sequence). This CDR3 has 14 amino acids. The germline V and J ends were trimmed by 11 bases and 0 bases, with 14 bases remaining between them.

V usage is TRBV5-1 and J usage is TRBJ1-4; D possibly corresponds to TRBD1 (5 bases). The CDR3 spans 13 residues. Germline CDR1 and CDR2: SGHRS and YFSETQ. Trimming took 1 base from V and 10 from J, leaving 11 bases between them. CDR3: CASSLLQGGKLFF. The CDR3, as DNA: TGCGCCAGCAGCTTGCTGCAGGGTGGAAAACTGTTTTTT.

The rearrangement links TRBV4-1 to TRBJ2-4; 11 bases match TRBD2. Per the germline V gene, CDR1 is MGHRA and CDR2 is YSYEKL. The CDR3 is 17 amino acids. The trim removed 2 bases at V and 2 bases at J, leaving 5 bases unmatched. DNA of the CDR3: TGCGCCAGCAGCCAACCCACTAGCGGGAGCCCCAAAAACATTCAGTACTTC. This sequence encodes CASSQPTSGSPKNIQYF.

The chain joins TRBV18 to TRBJ2-2, with TRBD2 as a possible D gene (5 bases). The CDR3 sequence is 17 residues long. Germline assignment: CDR1 KGHSH and CDR2 LQKENI. The V and J ends lost 3 bases and 4 bases respectively, with 18 bases between them. CDR3 nucleotides: TGTGCCAGCTCACCGACCGTAGCGCCCGCGAGCACCGGGGAGCTGTTTTTT. This codes for CASSPTVAPASTGELFF. The variable domain in full, completed from reference TRBV18 and TRBJ2-2, reads NAGVMQNPRHLVRRRGQEARLRCSPMKGHSHVYWYRQLPEEGLKFMVYLQKENIIDESGMPKERFSAEFPKEGPSILRIQQVVRGDSAAYFCASSPTVAPASTGELFFGEGSRLTVL.

V and J are TRBV7-8 and TRBJ1-1, with D possibly being TRBD1 (6 bases). V gave up 7 bases and J gave up 1 base, with 16 bases separating them. The CDR3 has 15 amino acids. Germline assignment: CDR1 SGHVS and CDR2 FQNEAQ. The CDR3 sequence: CASNSIRTANTEAFF. CDR3 DNA: TGTGCCAGCAACTCAATCAGGACAGCGAACACTGAAGCTTTCTTT.

The chain recombines TRBV7-7 with TRBJ2-1, with D possibly being TRBD2 (6 bases). V shed 5 bases and J shed 8 bases, with 13 bases lying between them. Germline values: CDR1 SSHAT, CDR2 FNYEAQ (reference sequence). The CDR3 has 13 amino acids. The CDR3 here is CASSQGRRDEQFF. In nucleotides, the CDR3 is TGTGCCAGCAGCCAAGGGAGGAGGGATGAGCAGTTCTTC.

The chain has TRBV30 and TRBJ2-3; TRBD2 aligns across 13 bases. The germline gives CDR1 GTSNPN, CDR2 SVGIG (reference sequence). This CDR3 comprises 15 residues. Losses at the gene ends were 2 bases for V and 4 bases for J; bases not matched to a gene: 3. CDR3 sequence: CAWSLLAGGSDTQYF. CDR3 nucleotides: TGTGCCTGGAGTTTACTAGCGGGAGGGTCAGATACGCAGTATTTT.

The chain carries TRBV15 and TRBJ2-7; D is perhaps TRBD2 (6 bases). CDR1 and CDR2 from the germline V gene are LNHNV and YYDKDF (reference sequence). With 1 base removed from V and 2 bases from J, the gap between germline ends came to 9 bases. The length of the CDR3 is 14 residues. CDR3 DNA sequence: TGTGCCACCAGCAGAGGGGACTCAGCCTACGAGCAGTACTTC. It translates to CATSRGDSAYEQYF. The whole variable domain, filled in from reference TRBV15 and TRBJ2-7, reads DAMVIQNPRYQVTQFGKPVTLSCSQTLNHNVMYWYQQKSSQAPKLLFHYYDKDFNNEADTPDNFQSRRPNTSFCFLDIRSPGLGDTAMYLCATSRGDSAYEQYFGPGTRLTVT.